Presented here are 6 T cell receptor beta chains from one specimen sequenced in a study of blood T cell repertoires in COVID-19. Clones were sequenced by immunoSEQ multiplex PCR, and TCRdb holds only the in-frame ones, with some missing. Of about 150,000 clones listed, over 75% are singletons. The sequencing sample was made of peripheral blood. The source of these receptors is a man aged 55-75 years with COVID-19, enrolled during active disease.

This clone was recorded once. The CDR3, as DNA: TGTGCCAGTAGTAATCAGGGGGTTCAGCCCCAGCATTTT. It translates to CASSNQGVQPQHF. This chain uses TRBV19 with TRBJ1-5; TRBD1 matches 7 bases. V shed 4 bases, J shed 6 bases, and the junction held 3 bases outside the gene matches. The CDR3 extends over 13 amino acids. The germline gives CDR1 LNHDA, CDR2 SQIVND (reference sequence).

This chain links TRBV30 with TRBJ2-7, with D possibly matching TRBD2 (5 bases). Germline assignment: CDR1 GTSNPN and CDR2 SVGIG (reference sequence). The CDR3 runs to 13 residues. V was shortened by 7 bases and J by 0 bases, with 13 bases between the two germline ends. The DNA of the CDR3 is TGTGCCTCTACCGGGGATTACTCCTACGAGCAGTACTTC. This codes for CASTGDYSYEQYF.

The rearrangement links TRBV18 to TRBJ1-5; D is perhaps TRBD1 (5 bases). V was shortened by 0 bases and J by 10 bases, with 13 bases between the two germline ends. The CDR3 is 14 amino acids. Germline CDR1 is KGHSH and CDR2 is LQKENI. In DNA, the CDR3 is TGTGCCAGCTCACCACCTTTCGGGGGAGGACCCCAGCATTTT. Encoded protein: CASSPPFGGGPQHF.

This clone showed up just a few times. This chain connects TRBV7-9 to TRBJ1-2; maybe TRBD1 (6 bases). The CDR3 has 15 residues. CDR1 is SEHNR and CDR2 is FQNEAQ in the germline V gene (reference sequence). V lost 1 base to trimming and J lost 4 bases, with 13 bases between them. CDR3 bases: TGTGCCAGCAGCTTAGGGTTGGACAGACCCTATGGCTACACCTTC. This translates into CASSLGLDRPYGYTF.

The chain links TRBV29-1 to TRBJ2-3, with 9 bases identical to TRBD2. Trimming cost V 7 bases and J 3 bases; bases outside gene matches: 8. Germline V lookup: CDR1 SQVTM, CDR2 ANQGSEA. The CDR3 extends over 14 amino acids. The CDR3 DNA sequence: TGCAGCGCCGGGGCGGGACTAGCAACAGATACGCAGTATTTT. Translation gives CSAGAGLATDTQYF.

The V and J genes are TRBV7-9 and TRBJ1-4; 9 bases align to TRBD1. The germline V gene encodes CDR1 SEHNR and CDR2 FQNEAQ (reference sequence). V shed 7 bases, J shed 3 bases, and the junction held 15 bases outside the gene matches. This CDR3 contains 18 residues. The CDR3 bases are TGTGCCAGCACCCTAAAGGGACAGGGTATTGGGTCTAATGAAAAACTGTTTTTT. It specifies CASTLKGQGIGSNEKLFF.